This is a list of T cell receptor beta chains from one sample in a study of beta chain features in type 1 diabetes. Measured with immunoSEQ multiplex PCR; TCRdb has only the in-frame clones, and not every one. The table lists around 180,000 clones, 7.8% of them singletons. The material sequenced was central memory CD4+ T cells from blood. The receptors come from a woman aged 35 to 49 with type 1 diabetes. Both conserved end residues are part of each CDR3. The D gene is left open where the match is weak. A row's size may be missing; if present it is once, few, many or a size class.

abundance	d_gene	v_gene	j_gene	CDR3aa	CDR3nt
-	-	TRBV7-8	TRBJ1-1	CASVQGIANTEAFF	TGTGCCAGCGTCCAGGGGATAGCGAACACTGAAGCTTTCTTT
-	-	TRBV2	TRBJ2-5	CASSGQGETQYF	TGTGCCAGCAGTGGGCAGGGCGAGACCCAGTACTTC
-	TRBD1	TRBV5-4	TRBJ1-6	CASSGEQGSRSPLHF	TGTGCCAGCAGCGGGGAACAGGGGAGTCGATCACCCCTCCACTTT
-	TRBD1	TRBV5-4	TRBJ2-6	CASSPGQGIGGANVLTF	TGTGCCAGCAGTCCGGGACAGGGGATCGGTGGGGCCAACGTCCTGACTTTC
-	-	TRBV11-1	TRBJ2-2	CASSLAVSTGELFF	TGTGCCAGCAGCTTAGCCGTCTCCACCGGGGAGCTGTTTTTT
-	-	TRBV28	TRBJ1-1	CASSPGNLDTEAFF	TGTGCCAGCAGCCCAGGGAACTTGGATACTGAAGCTTTCTTT
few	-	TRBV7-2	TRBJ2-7	CASSSNQQGTTKQYF	TGTGCCAGCAGCTCCAACCAACAGGGTACGACAAAGCAGTACTTC
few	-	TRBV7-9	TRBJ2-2	CASSLMIASGELFF	TGTGCCAGCAGCTTAATGATAGCCTCCGGGGAGCTGTTTTTT
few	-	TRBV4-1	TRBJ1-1	CASSQVALTEAFF	TGCGCCAGCAGCCAAGTAGCGCTCACTGAAGCTTTCTTT
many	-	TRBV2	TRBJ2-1	CASSESGVQFF	TGTGCCAGCAGTGAATCCGGGGTTCAGTTCTTC
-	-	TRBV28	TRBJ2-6	CASSSSSGANVLTF	TGTGCCAGCAGCTCGAGCTCTGGGGCCAACGTCCTGACTTTC
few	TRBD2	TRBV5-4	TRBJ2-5	CASKGLDGETQYF	TGTGCCAGCAAGGGACTAGATGGGGAGACCCAGTACTTC
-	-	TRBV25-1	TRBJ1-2	CASSDRHYVRYTF	TGTGCCAGCAGTGACCGGCACTATGTGCGCTACACCTTC
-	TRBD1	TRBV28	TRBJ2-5	CASSPGTAYQETQYF	TGTGCCAGCAGTCCTGGGACAGCGTACCAAGAGACCCAGTACTTC
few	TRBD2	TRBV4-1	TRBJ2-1	CASSQIGPGLAGVEQFF	TGCGCCAGCAGCCAAATCGGACCGGGACTAGCGGGAGTTGAGCAGTTCTTC
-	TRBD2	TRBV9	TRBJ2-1	CASSTGLAKVEQFF	TGTGCCAGCAGCACGGGACTAGCTAAAGTGGAGCAGTTCTTC
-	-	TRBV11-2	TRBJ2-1	CASSLDRGTPFF	TGTGCCAGCAGCTTAGATCGGGGGACCCCATTCTTC
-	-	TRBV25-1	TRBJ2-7	CASSESGRDEQYF	TGTGCCAGCAGTGAATCAGGCAGGGACGAGCAGTACTTC
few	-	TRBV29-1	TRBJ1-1	CSVDQGRTEAFF	TGCAGCGTTGATCAGGGGAGAACTGAAGCTTTCTTT
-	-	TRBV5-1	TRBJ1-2	CASSLSGDGYTF	TGCGCCAGCAGCTTGAGCGGAGATGGCTACACCTTC
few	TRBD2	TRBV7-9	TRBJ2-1	CASSNGAGDYNEQFF	TGTGCCAGCAGCAACGGAGCGGGAGATTACAATGAGCAGTTCTTC
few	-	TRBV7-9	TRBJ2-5	CASSPQGETQYF	TGTGCCAGCAGCCCTCAGGGAGAGACCCAGTACTTC